The present entry profiles one T cell receptor (beta chain) with its context. No cognate antigen has been identified for it. No qualities accompany the bases; no much larger clone lies one base away. The protocol used for the library was the immunoSEQ multiplex PCR assay. The multiplex PCR relied on a mix of 60 forward primers for TCR Vbeta segments and 13 reverse primers for TCR Jbeta segments. Amplification of the CDR3 region of rearranged TCR beta genes was performed with a multiplex PCR assay on genomic DNA. The amplified TCR beta libraries were sequenced on the Illumina HiSeq System as 87-base-pair reads. The source study handled its data this way. A later analysis counted about 76 million unique TCR beta chains across the 640 or so repertoires, and approximately 11 million of these chains were shared by at least two donors. A nearest-neighbor algorithm error-corrected the raw reads and collapsed the reads into unique sequences, merging closely related sequences to remove PCR and sequencing errors. To assign V, D and J gene segments, CDR3 sequences were aligned to IMGT reference sequences. For a sequence to be retained, a match of at least six nucleotides to both a V gene segment and a J gene segment was required. A rearrangement counted as productive if the CDR3 had no stop codons and remained in frame with V and J, and every other rearrangement counted as non-productive. CDR3 was defined by IMGT convention, running from the second conserved V-encoded cysteine to the conserved J-encoded phenylalanine. The earlier analysis of about 610 of the donors excluded any sequence lacking an unambiguous match to a single V gene segment. An earlier analysis of some 500 of the donors classified V segments as functional when productive rearrangements were above 56.7% and as segregating when the standard deviation between donors was above 5%. A statistical classification framework was developed to diagnose cytomegalovirus status using the catalog of TCR beta chain sequences. A later analysis assigned V and J genes by comparing TCR nucleotide sequences with IMGT/GENE-DB human TR gene sequences. Using the TCRdist pipeline, a later analysis assigned CDR3 sequences along with most-parsimonious VDJ recombination scenarios. In a later analysis, every TCR beta chain was defined by the combination of its CDR3 amino acid sequence and its V-gene family, and reads without a unique V-gene family were dropped. As a way to deal with suspected cross-contamination and a sequencing artifact, a later analysis dropped nearly 600 nucleotide sequences that were highly shared and had low generation probability. A later analysis calculated a clonal expansion index for each public chain from normalized within-repertoire ranks of inferred template counts. A later analysis computed generation probabilities with a VDJ recombination model fitted to out-of-frame rearrangements, and checked the results against IGoR. In a later analysis, hypergeometric tests were used to score TCR-TCR, TCR-HLA and TCR-CMV co-occurrence, with a repertoire-size bias correction applied to TCR pairs. False discovery rates were estimated in a later analysis by permuting HLA or CMV assignments 20 times. In a later analysis, co-occurring TCRs were grouped using DBSCAN, with TCRdist sequence similarity added in when clustering inside HLA-allele-positive subsets. For co-occurrence clustering, repertoires with fewer than 30,000 or more than 120,000 public chains were excluded, along with 4 to 6 repertoires with anomalous nucleotide sharing. The source is immuneACCESS, and TCRdb retained only in-frame sequences with V and J called. Part of the clones is not carried over; for the studies checked, unresolved V genes explain less than half of this, and the remainder is unexplained. The V and J calls and clone size were taken over from that table, and D and trimming were inferred from the DNA. The sample includes around 210,000 clones, with 70% to 85% observed a single time. About 1.7% of the sample is in the top ten clones.

For CDR1 and CDR2, the germline V gene lists SGHRS and YFSETQ. Trimming costs V 3 bases and J 6 bases, and their ends lie 19 bases apart. Including the terminal cysteine and phenylalanine, the CDR3 comprises 15 residues. Of all the DNA, just the CDR3 is kept, 45 bases in frame from base 1. The sample originates from a study of cytomegalovirus exposure and HLA in healthy donors (dated by TCRdb to 2016 to 2017). With regard to the full study: An earlier analysis of roughly 500 of the donors reported 276 Gb of sequence data and 100 million to 120 million unique TCR beta sequences obtained from around 170 million T cells. An early release covering about 600 HLA-typed donors comprised roughly 300 gigabases of sequencing data and approximately 80 million unique TCR sequences. Of the roughly 410 genotyped donors, 75% to 85% were placed in the genetic ancestry cluster associated with self-reported Caucasian donors. The aim of the study was to test whether cataloging public T cell receptors could identify signatures of past pathogen exposure. The study used immunosequencing to profile the T cell repertoires of 666 subjects and linked those repertoires to cytomegalovirus serostatus. A separate validation cohort of 100 to 150 different subjects was used in addition to the roughly 700-subject first cohort. High-throughput TCR immunosequencing, statistical association of individual TCRs with disease status, and machine learning were combined to predict cytomegalovirus infection status. A later analysis re-examined previously published TCR beta repertoires from about 700 donors and added high-resolution HLA genotyping to investigate patterns of TCR occurrence. The later analysis used no new phenotypic data to find candidate immune exposures, relying instead on TCR beta sequences and their occurrence across donors. To decide whether each TCR beta V gene segment behaved as functional or pseudogenic, an earlier analysis of some 570 of the donors relied on high-throughput TCR beta sequencing. Alongside the repertoire data, information on donor age, sex, ethnicity and CMV serostatus was compiled. Genome-wide SNP genotypes for about 65% of the 666 donors were used in a later genetic analysis, which treated that subset as a discovery cohort. All discovery cohort repertoires had been generated on a single sequencing platform. HLA typing included class I and class II loci at four-digit resolution. Typing coverage differed by locus: A, B, C, DRB1 and DQB1 were typed in roughly 620-640 donors, DQA1 in 500 to 550, DPA1 in 600 to 610, and DPB1 in approximately 450. Roughly 5 DR-DQ haplotypes were handled as single units for association and clustering, since linkage in the cohort was strong. Across under 500 genotyped donors of the cohort, an average of approximately 240,000 unique TCR beta nucleotide sequences per donor were sequenced, and roughly 17% of those sequences were non-productive.

General findings and caveats noted by the study authors: A later analysis reported that several top co-occurrence clusters appeared linked to parvovirus B19, influenza, CMV and Epstein-Barr virus. This cohort had only TCR beta chains sequenced, and the lack of alpha or paired-chain data limited which features could be detected. Most TCR sequences were observed very rarely across donors, whereas some public TCRs were present in many individuals. Sequencing depth was assumed to be roughly uniform across donors in the presence/absence analyses, though that assumption may not hold. CMV serostatus was the only immune exposure information available for the cohort. In vitro tests confirmed that three of the cytomegalovirus-associated TCR beta chains recognize cytomegalovirus antigens. Broadly in line with IMGT annotations, most TCR beta V segments showed up in productive rearrangements about 90% or about 30% of the time in an earlier analysis of approximately 600 of the donors. The classifier was reported to diagnose cytomegalovirus status with high specificity and sensitivity in both the original cohort and the validation cohort. Assigning TCR associations to individual alleles was difficult when HLA alleles, especially DR and DQ, strongly co-occurred. Compared with equally common non-associated chains, HLA-associated TCR beta chains in a later analysis were more clonally expanded and had lower generation probabilities. Correlated functional status among segregating V segments might reflect linkage disequilibrium, but an unknown experimental factor could not be ruled out. Because HLA typing was missing for some donors at each locus, association tests included only the typed subset. Because counts were too low, under 20 rarely observed V segments, including chromosome 9 orphons, were left out of the earlier analysis of 500 to 650 of the donors. In a later analysis, most CMV-associated TCR beta chains were found to appear HLA-restricted, with HLA associations seemingly driven largely by CMV exposure. It was suggested by the authors that the approach could potentially be generalized to other disease states and immunological phenotypes. A later analysis found that TCR association rates varied across HLA loci, with DRB1 alleles showing the most associated TCRs and HLA-C alleles the fewest. A cluster of highly shared sequence variants was judged likely to represent a technical artifact of the sequencing pipeline. Because the 87-base-pair reads could not distinguish some IMGT-functional V segments, including TRBV6-2 and TRBV6-3, those segments were excluded. In a later genetic analysis, fewer N-insertions in productive TCRs were reported among donors in an Asian-associated ancestry cluster than the 666-donor mean. A further reported finding was that TCR beta sequences accurately predicted the HLA-A and HLA-B alleles for most subjects in the first cohort. In the study, about 150 TCR beta chains were listed as associated with cytomegalovirus. In a later genetic analysis, a missense DCLRE1C variant was associated with V-gene and J-gene trimming of TCR beta chains, and the association was replicated in an independent cohort. Specific HLA alleles were associated with around 18,000 TCR beta sequences at a false discovery rate of 0.05 in a later analysis.

The cohort was made up of 650 to 700 healthy bone marrow donors. All cohort members were sampled while nominally healthy, although unrecorded immune exposures were likely present. The donor was CMV seronegative and was included in the group of several hundred seronegative cohort members. A peripheral blood sample was collected from each donor, and TCR beta sequencing was performed on peripheral blood mononuclear cells. The Qiagen DNeasy Blood Extraction Kit was used to extract genomic DNA from the blood cell samples. The sample comprised PBMCs. The chain is made from TRBV5-1 and TRBJ2-7, and perhaps TRBD2 as D gene, on 6 matching bases. The origin of this receptor is a man aged 50-60 years in good health and CMV-seronegative. In nucleotide form, the sequence is TGCGCCAGCAGCTCCGTTAGCGGCCGTACCGGCGAGCAGTACTTC. This translates into CASSSVSGRTGEQYF.